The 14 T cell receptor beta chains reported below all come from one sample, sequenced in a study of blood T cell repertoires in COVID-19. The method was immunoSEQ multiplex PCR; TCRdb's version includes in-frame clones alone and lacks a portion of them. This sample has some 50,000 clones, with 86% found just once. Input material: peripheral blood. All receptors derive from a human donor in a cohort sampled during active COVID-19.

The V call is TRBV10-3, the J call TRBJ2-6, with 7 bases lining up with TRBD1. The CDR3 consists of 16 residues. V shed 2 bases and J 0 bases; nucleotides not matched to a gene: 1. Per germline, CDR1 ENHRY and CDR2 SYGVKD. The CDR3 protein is CAISETGVSGANVLTF. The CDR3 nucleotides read TGTGCCATCAGTGAGACAGGGGTCTCTGGGGCCAACGTCCTGACTTTC.

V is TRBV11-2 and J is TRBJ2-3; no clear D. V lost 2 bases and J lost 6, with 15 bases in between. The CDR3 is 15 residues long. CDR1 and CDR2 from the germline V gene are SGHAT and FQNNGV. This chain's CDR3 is CASSLPRLSIDTQYF. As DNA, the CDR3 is TGTGCCAGCAGCTTACCCCGACTGTCAATCGATACGCAGTATTTT.

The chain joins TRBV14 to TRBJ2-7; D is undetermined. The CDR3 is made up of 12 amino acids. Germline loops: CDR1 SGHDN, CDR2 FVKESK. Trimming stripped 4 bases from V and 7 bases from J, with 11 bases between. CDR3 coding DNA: TGTGCCAGCAGCCCAAACACGAGGGAGCAGTACTTC. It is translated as CASSPNTREQYF.

The CDR3 protein is CASRLGTAGNTIYF. The CDR3, as DNA: TGTGCCAGCAGACTCGGGACAGCAGGAAACACCATATATTTT. The chain uses TRBV2 and TRBJ1-3; TRBD1 aligns across 7 bases. With 6 bases clipped from V and 4 bases from J, the junction kept 6 bases outside the gene matches. This CDR3 is 14 amino acids long. Germline CDR1 and CDR2: SNHLY and FYNNEI. The whole variable domain, filled in from reference TRBV2 and TRBJ1-3, reads EPEVTQTPSHQVTQMGQEVILRCVPISNHLYFYWYRQILGQKVEFLVSFYNNEISEKSEIFDDQFSVERPDGSNFTLKIRSTKLEDSAMYFCASRLGTAGNTIYFGEGSWLTVV.

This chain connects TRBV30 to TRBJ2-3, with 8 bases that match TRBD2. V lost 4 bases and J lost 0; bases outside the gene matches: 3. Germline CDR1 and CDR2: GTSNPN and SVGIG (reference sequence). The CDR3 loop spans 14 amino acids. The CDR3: CAWTSGLSTDTQYF. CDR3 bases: TGTGCCTGGACTAGCGGGCTTAGCACAGATACGCAGTATTTT.

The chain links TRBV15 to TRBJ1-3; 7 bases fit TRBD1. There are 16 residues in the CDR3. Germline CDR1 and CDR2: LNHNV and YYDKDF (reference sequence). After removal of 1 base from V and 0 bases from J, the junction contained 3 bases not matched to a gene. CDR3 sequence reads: CATSRATGASGNTIYF. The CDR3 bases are TGTGCCACCAGCAGAGCCACAGGGGCCTCTGGAAACACCATATATTTT. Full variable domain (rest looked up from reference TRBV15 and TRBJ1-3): DAMVIQNPRYQVTQFGKPVTLSCSQTLNHNVMYWYQQKSSQAPKLLFHYYDKDFNNEADTPDNFQSRRPNTSFCFLDIRSPGLGDTAMYLCATSRATGASGNTIYFGEGSWLTVV.

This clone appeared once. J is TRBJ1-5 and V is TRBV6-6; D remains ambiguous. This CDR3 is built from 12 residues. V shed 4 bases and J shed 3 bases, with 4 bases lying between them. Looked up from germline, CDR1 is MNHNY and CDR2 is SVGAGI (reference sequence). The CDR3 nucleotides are TGTGCCAGCAGTTCCTTCAATCAGCCCCAGCATTTT. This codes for CASSSFNQPQHF.

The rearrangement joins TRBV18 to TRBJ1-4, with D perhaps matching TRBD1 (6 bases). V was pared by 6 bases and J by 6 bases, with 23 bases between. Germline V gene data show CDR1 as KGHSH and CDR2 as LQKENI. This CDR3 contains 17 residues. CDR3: CASSARSGVPPYEKLFF. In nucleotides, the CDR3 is TGTGCCAGCTCGGCTCGGTCAGGGGTTCCACCGTATGAAAAACTGTTTTTT.

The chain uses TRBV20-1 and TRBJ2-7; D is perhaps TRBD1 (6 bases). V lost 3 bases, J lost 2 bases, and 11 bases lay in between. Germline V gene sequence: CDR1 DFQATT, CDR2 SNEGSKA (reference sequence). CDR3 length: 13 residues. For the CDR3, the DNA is TGCAGTGCTAGTCCGGGACAAACCTACGAGCAGTACTTC. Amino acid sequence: CSASPGQTYEQYF.

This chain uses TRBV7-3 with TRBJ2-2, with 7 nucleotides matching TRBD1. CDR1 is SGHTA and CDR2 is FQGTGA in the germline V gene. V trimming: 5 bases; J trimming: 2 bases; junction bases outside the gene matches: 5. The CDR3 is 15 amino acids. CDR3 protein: CASSPDRANTGELFF. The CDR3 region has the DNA TGTGCCAGCAGCCCTGACAGGGCCAACACCGGGGAGCTGTTTTTT.

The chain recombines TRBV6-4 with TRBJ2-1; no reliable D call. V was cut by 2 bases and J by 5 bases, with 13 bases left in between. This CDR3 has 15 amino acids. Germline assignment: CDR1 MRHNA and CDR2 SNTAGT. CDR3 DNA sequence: TGTGCCAGCAGTGACGGGCAGGCCCCAAACAATGAGCAGTTCTTC. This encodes CASSDGQAPNNEQFF.

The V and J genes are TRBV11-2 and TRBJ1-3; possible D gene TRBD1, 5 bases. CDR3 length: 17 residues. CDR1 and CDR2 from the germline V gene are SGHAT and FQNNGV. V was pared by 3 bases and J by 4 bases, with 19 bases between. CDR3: CASSFLKGTGEGNTIYF. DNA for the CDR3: TGTGCCAGCAGCTTCTTAAAAGGAACGGGGGAAGGAAACACCATATATTTT.

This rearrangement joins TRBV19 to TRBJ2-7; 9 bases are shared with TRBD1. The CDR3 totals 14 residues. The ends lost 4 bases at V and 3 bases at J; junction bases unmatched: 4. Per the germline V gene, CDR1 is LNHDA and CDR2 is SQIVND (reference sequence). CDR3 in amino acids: CASSSRDRVYEQYF. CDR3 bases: TGTGCCAGTAGTAGCCGGGACAGGGTCTACGAGCAGTACTTC. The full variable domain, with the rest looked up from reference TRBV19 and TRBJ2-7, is DGGITQSPKYLFRKEGQNVTLSCEQNLNHDAMYWYRQDPGQGLRLIYYSQIVNDFQKGDIAEGYSVSREKKESFPLTVTSAQKNPTAFYLCASSSRDRVYEQYFGPGTRLTVT.

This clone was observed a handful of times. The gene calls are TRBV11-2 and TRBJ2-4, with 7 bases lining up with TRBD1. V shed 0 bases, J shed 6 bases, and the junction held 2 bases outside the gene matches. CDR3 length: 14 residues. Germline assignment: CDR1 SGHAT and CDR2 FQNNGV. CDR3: CASSLDGDRNIQYF. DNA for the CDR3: TGTGCCAGCAGCTTAGATGGGGACAGAAACATTCAGTACTTC.